This T cell receptor beta chain is drawn from a study of cytomegalovirus exposure and HLA in healthy donors. Whole-study context: Per a later analysis, the approximately 700 first-cohort and approximately 120 validation repertoires shared one platform. Whole-study results and caveats: According to a subsequent analysis, TCR clusters from the first cohort were inclined to appear together in the 90 to 150 validation repertoires. Specific recognition of CMV antigens was confirmed in vitro for a few chains (all CMV-associated).

Repertoires were generated with immunoSEQ multiplex PCR, while TCRdb's copy carries only in-frame clones and drops some. Here the sample spans about 330,000 clones, about nine tenths being singletons. It was the roughly 130-subject validation cohort, separate from the 666-subject first cohort, to which the donors belonged. V lost 5 bases and J 6 bases, leaving 22 bases between the germline ends. CDR3 length: 16 amino acids. The germline V gene encodes CDR1 MNHEY and CDR2 SMNVEV (reference sequence). Comment on this clone: Its antigen is currently unknown.

V and J are TRBV27 and TRBJ1-2, with D perhaps matching TRBD1 (6 bases). The TCR was taken from a woman aged 25 to 39 in good health and CMV-seropositive. The sample was PBMCs. CDR3 protein: CASSPLDRLRVDGYTF. CDR3 coding DNA: TGTGCCAGCAGTCCTCTAGACAGGCTCCGCGTTGATGGCTACACCTTC.